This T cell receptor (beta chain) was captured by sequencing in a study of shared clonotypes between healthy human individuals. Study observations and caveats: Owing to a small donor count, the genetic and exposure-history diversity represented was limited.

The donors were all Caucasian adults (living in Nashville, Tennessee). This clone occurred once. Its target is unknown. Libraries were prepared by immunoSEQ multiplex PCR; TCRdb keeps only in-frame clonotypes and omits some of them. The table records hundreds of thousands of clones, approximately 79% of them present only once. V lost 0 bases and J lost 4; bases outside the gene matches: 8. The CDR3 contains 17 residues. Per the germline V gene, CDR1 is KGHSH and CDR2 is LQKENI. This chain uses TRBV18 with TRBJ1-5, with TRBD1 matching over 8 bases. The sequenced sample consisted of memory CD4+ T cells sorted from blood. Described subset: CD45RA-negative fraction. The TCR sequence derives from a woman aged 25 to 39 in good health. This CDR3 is CASSPPSGQDPNQPQHF. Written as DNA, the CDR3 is TGTGCCAGCTCACCACCGTCGGGACAGGACCCTAATCAGCCCCAGCATTTT. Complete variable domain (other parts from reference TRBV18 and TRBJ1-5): NAGVMQNPRHLVRRRGQEARLRCSPMKGHSHVYWYRQLPEEGLKFMVYLQKENIIDESGMPKERFSAEFPKEGPSILRIQQVVRGDSAAYFCASSPPSGQDPNQPQHFGDGTRLSIL.